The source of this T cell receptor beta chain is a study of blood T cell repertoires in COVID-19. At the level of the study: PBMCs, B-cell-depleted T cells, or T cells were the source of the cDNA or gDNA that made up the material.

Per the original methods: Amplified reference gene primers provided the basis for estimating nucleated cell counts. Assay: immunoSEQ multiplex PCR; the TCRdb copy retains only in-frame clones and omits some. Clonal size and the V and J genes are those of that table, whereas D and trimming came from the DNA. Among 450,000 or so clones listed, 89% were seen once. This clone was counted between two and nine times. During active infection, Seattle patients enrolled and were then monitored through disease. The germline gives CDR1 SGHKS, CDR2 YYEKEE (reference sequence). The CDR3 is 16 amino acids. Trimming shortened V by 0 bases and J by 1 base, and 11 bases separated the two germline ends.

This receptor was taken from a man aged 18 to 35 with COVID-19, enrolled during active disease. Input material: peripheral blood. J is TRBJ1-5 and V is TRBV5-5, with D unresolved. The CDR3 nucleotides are TGTGCCAGCAGCTTGGGAGGGCGGGAGAGCAATCAGCCCCAGCATTTT. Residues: CASSLGGRESNQPQHF. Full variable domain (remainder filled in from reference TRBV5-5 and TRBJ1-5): DAGVTQSPTHLIKTRGQQVTLRCSPISGHKSVSWYQQVLGQGPQFIFQYYEKEERGRGNFPDRFSARQFPNYSSELNVNALLLGDSALYLCASSLGGRESNQPQHFGDGTRLSIL.